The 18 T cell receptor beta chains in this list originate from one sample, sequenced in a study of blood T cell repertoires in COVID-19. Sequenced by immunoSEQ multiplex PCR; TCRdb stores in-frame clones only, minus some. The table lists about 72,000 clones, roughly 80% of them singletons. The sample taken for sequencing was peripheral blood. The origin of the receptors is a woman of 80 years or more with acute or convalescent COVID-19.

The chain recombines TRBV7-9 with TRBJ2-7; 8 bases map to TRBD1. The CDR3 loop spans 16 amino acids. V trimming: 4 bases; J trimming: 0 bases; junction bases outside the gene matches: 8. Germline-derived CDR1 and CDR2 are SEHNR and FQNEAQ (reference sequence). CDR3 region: CASSSRDRTYSYEQYF. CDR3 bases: TGTGCCAGCAGCTCCCGGGACAGGACCTACTCCTACGAGCAGTACTTC.

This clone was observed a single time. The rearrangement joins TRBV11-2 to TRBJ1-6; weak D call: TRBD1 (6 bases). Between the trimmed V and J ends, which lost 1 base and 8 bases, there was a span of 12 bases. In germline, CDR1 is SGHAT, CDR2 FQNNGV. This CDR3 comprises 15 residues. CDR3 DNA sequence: TGTGCCAGCAGCTTAGGACGGCAGGGGCATTCACCCCTCCACTTT. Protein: CASSLGRQGHSPLHF. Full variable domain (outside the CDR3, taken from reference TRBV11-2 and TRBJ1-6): EAGVAQSPRYKIIEKRQSVAFWCNPISGHATLYWYQQILGQGPKLLIQFQNNGVVDDSQLPKDRFSAERLKGVDSTLKIQPAKLEDSAVYLCASSLGRQGHSPLHFGNGTRLTVT.

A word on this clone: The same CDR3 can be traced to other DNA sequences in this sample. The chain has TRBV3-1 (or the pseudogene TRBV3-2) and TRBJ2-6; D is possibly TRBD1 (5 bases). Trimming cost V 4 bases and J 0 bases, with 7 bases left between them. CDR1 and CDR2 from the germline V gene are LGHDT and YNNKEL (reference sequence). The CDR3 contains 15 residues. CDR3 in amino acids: CASSPTVSGANVLTF. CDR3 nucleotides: TGTGCCAGCAGCCCGACAGTCTCTGGGGCCAACGTCCTGACTTTC.

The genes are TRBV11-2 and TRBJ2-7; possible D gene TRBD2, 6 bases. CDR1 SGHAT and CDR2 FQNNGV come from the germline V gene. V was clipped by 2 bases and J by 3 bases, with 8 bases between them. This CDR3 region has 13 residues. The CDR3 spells CASSLSRDYEQYF. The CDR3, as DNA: TGTGCCAGCAGCTTATCGCGGGACTACGAGCAGTACTTC.

The CDR3 bases are TGTGCCAGCAGCTTTGCTAGCGGGCGGAACACCGGGGAGCTGTTTTTT. As protein: CASSFASGRNTGELFF. This chain connects TRBV7-6 to TRBJ2-2; 8 nucleotides line up with TRBD2. Germline V gene data show CDR1 as SGHVS and CDR2 as FNYEAQ. This CDR3 comprises 16 residues. The J segment lost 1 base and the V segment lost 3 bases, leaving 4 bases of the junction unmatched. Together with reference TRBV7-6 and TRBJ2-2, the CDR3 gives the full variable domain: GAGVSQSPRYKVTKRGQDVALRCDPISGHVSLYWYRQALGQGPEFLTYFNYEAQQDKSGLPNDRFSAERPEGSISTLTIQRTEQRDSAMYRCASSFASGRNTGELFFGEGSRLTVL.

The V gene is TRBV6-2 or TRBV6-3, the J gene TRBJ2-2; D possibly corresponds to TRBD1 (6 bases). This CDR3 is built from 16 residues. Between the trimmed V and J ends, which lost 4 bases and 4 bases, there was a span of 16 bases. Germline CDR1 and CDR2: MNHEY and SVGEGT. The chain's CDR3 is CASSLQGQGLTGELFF. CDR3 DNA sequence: TGTGCCAGCAGTTTGCAGGGGCAGGGTCTCACCGGGGAGCTGTTTTTT.

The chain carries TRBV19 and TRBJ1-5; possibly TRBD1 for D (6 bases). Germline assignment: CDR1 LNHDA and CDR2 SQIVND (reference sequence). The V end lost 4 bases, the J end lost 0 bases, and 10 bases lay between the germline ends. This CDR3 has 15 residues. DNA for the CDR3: TGTGCCAGTAGTACGGACAGAAATAGCAATCAGCCCCAGCATTTT. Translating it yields CASSTDRNSNQPQHF.

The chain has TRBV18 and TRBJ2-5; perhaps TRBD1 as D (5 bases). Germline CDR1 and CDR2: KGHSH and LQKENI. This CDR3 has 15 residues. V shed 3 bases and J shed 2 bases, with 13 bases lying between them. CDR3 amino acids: CASSPNQGAQETQYF. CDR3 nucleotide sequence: TGTGCCAGCTCACCCAACCAAGGGGCGCAAGAGACCCAGTACTTC.

The CDR3 reads CASGVPGNTIYF. DNA of the CDR3: TGTGCCAGTGGAGTACCTGGAAACACCATATATTTT. The chain links TRBV19 to TRBJ1-3, with D hard to call. This CDR3 has 12 residues. Germline CDR1 LNHDA, CDR2 SQIVND (reference sequence). V was cut by 8 bases and J by 2 bases, with 7 bases left in between.

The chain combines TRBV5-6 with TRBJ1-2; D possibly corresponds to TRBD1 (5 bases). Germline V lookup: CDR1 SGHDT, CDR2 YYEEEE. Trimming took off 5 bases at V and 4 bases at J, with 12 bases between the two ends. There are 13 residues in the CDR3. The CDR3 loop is CASSFTGFYGYTF. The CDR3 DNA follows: TGTGCCAGCAGTTTTACAGGATTCTATGGCTACACCTTC.

CDR3 DNA: TGTGCCAGCAGTCGGACTAGCGGGGGGTACAATGAGCAGTTCTTC. Protein sequence: CASSRTSGGYNEQFF. The genes are TRBV27 and TRBJ2-1; 14 positions agree with TRBD2. J was trimmed by 4 bases and V by 5 bases; bases with no gene match: 1. Looked up from germline, CDR1 is MNHEY and CDR2 is SMNVEV (reference sequence). The CDR3 is 15 residues long.

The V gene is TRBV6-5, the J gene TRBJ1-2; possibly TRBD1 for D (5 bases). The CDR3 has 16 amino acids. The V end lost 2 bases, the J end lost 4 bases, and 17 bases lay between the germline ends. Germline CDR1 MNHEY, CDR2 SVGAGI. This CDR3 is CASSYLGGAPFYGYTF. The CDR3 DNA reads TGTGCCAGCAGTTACCTCGGGGGAGCCCCTTTCTATGGCTACACCTTC.

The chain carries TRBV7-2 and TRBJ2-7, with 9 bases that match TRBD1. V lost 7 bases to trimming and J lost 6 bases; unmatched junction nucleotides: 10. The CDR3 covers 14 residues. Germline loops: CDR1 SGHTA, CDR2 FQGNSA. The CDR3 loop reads CASTINRGRGEQYF. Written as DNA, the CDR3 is TGTGCCAGCACTATAAACAGGGGGCGAGGCGAGCAGTACTTC. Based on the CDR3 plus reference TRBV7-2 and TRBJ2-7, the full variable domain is GAGVSQSPSNKVTEKGKDVELRCDPISGHTALYWYRQSLGQGLEFLIYFQGNSAPDKSGLPSDRFSAERTGGSVSTLTIQRTQQEDSAVYLCASTINRGRGEQYFGPGTRLTVT.

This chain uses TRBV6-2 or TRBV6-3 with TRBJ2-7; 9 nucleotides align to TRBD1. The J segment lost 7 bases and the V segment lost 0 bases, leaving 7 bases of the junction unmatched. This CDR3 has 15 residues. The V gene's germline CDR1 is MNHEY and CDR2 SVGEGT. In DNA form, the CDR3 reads TGTGCCAGCAGTTACTCAAAACAGGGGGCGCGGGAGCAGTACTTC. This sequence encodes CASSYSKQGAREQYF.

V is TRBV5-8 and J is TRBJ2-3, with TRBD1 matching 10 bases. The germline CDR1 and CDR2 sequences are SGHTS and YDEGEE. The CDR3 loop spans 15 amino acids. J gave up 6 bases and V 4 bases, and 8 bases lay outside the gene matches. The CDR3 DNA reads TGTGCCAGCAGCCGATTAGGACAGGGGGAGGATACGCAGTATTTT. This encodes CASSRLGQGEDTQYF.

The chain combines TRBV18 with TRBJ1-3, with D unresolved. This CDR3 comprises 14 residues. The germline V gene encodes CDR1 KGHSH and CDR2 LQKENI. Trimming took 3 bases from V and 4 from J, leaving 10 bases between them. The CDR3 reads CASSPDIGGNTIYF. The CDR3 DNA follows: TGTGCCAGCTCACCCGACATAGGCGGAAACACCATATATTTT.

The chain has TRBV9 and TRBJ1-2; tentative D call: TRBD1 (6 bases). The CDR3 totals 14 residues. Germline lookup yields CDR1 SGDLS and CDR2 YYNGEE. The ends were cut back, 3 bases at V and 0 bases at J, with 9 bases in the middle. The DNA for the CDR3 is TGTGCCAGCAGCGCCGGGACACCTAACTATGGCTACACCTTC. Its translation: CASSAGTPNYGYTF.

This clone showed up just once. The DNA for the CDR3 is TGTGCCAGCAGCTTAGAGGGGGGGGCGACCTCTGGAAACACCATATATTTT. The encoded protein is CASSLEGGATSGNTIYF. The chain joins TRBV7-9 to TRBJ1-3; maybe TRBD1 (6 bases). The CDR3 length is 17 residues. Germline V lookup: CDR1 SEHNR, CDR2 FQNEAQ (reference sequence). Trimming pared 1 base from V and 0 bases from J, leaving 13 bases between.